This is a list of T cell receptor beta chains from one sample in a study of cytomegalovirus exposure and HLA in healthy donors. Clones were sequenced by immunoSEQ multiplex PCR, and TCRdb holds only the in-frame ones, with some missing. The data show some 110,000 clones, less than 80% seen once. Input material: PBMCs. The receptor set was obtained from a man aged 45-65 years in good health and CMV-seronegative. CDR3s include the opening cysteine and the closing phenylalanine or tryptophan. The D gene is left open where the match is weak. The size entry is marked missing in some rows and otherwise reads once, few, many or a size class.

TRBJ2-2 TRBV11-2 NA NA CASSGYRETGELFF TGTGCCAGCAGCGGATACAGGGAGACCGGGGAGCTGTTTTTT
TRBJ2-5 TRBV7-9 TRBD1 NA CASSFGTAQETQYF TGTGCCAGCAGCTTCGGGACAGCCCAAGAGACCCAGTACTTC
TRBJ1-2 TRBV7-9 NA few CASSFSGKDGYTF TGTGCCAGCAGCTTCTCGGGGAAGGATGGCTACACCTTC
TRBJ1-2 TRBV7-9 NA NA CASSLVRINYGYTF TGTGCCAGCAGCTTAGTTAGAATAAACTATGGCTACACCTTC
TRBJ2-2 TRBV6-1 TRBD1 NA CASSTGVGTGELFF TGTGCCAGCAGCACAGGGGTAGGCACCGGGGAGCTGTTTTTT
TRBJ1-1 TRBV18 NA NA CASSPFPLSNTEAFF TGTGCCAGCTCACCATTCCCTTTATCCAACACTGAAGCTTTCTTT
TRBJ2-1 TRBV4-1 TRBD2 once CASSQIRTSGGRSSYNEQFF TGCGCCAGCAGCCAGATAAGGACTAGCGGGGGGAGAAGCTCCTACAATGAGCAGTTCTTC
TRBJ1-2 TRBV11-2 NA NA CASSPHRAGEGYTF TGTGCCAGCAGCCCTCATCGGGCAGGGGAGGGCTACACCTTC
TRBJ1-4 TRBV5-4 NA once CASSPGGGANEKLFF TGTGCCAGCAGCCCGGGCGGGGGAGCTAATGAAAAACTGTTTTTT
TRBJ2-2 TRBV5-4 TRBD2 NA CASSLQGLAGAGELFF TGTGCCAGCAGCTTGCAGGGACTAGCGGGGGCGGGGGAGCTGTTTTTT
TRBJ2-5 TRBV11-2 NA few CASSLGTARGTQYF TGTGCCAGCAGCTTAGGGACAGCAAGAGGGACCCAGTACTTC
TRBJ2-1 TRBV11-2 TRBD1 NA CASSWRGTGGAEQFF TGTGCCAGCAGCTGGCGGGGGACAGGGGGCGCTGAGCAGTTCTTC
TRBJ1-2 TRBV7-9 TRBD1 NA CSSSSSQGAGSGYTF TGTTCCAGCAGCTCAAGTCAGGGGGCGGGCAGTGGCTACACCTTC
TRBJ1-3 TRBV7-2 NA NA CASSFRLLSSGNTIYF TGTGCCAGCAGCTTCCGACTGCTGAGCTCTGGAAACACCATATATTTT
TRBJ2-2 TRBV19 NA NA CASRLYLNTGELFF TGTGCCAGCCGACTCTACCTAAACACCGGGGAGCTGTTTTTT
TRBJ2-5 TRBV7-3 TRBD2 NA CASSLSGGQETQYF TGTGCCAGCAGCCTTAGCGGGGGCCAAGAGACCCAGTACTTC
TRBJ2-1 TRBV7-9 TRBD1 NA CASSRDRASNEQFF TGTGCCAGCAGCCGGGACAGGGCCTCCAATGAGCAGTTCTTC
TRBJ1-2 TRBV7-8 TRBD1 once CASSPEVVGDSYGYTF TGTGCCAGCAGCCCAGAGGTGGTGGGGGACAGCTATGGCTACACCTTC
TRBJ2-2 TRBV2 TRBD1 once CASSMGGQGMNGELFF TGTGCCAGCAGCATGGGGGGACAGGGCATGAACGGGGAGCTGTTTTTT
TRBJ1-5 TRBV6-1 NA NA CASSPGSNQPQHF TGTGCCAGCAGCCCGGGAAGCAATCAGCCCCAGCATTTT
TRBJ1-6 TRBV27 TRBD1 NA CASSRDRYSPLHF TGTGCCAGCAGTAGGGACAGATATTCACCCCTCCACTTT
TRBJ1-1 TRBV5-6 NA once CASSLADSGGLLAFF TGTGCCAGCAGCTTGGCCGATAGCGGAGGGCTCTTAGCTTTCTTT
TRBJ1-5 TRBV19 TRBD1 NA CASGGDRVQPQHF TGTGCCAGCGGGGGGGACAGGGTGCAGCCCCAGCATTTT
TRBJ1-3 TRBV6-5 NA NA CASRRGQLSGNTIYF TGTGCCAGCAGGAGGGGACAACTCTCTGGAAACACCATATATTTT
TRBJ1-1 TRBV7-2 NA NA CASSLDMNTEAFF TGTGCCAGCAGCTTAGACATGAACACTGAAGCTTTCTTT
TRBJ1-2 TRBV9 NA NA CASSPVGGIIGYTF TGTGCCAGCAGCCCTGTGGGAGGGATAATTGGCTACACCTTC
TRBJ1-5 TRBV27 NA NA CASSAGDQPQHF TGTGCCAGCTCCGCCGGGGATCAGCCCCAGCATTTT
TRBJ1-5 TRBV19 NA NA CASSMEGRGGQPQHF TGTGCCAGTAGTATGGAGGGACGGGGGGGACAGCCCCAGCATTTT
TRBJ1-5 TRBV30 NA NA CAWSVAGKGNQPQHF TGTGCCTGGAGTGTGGCAGGGAAAGGAAATCAGCCCCAGCATTTT
TRBJ1-5 TRBV6-6 NA few CASSYSAFNQPQHF TGTGCCAGCAGTTACTCAGCCTTCAATCAGCCCCAGCATTTT
TRBJ2-1 TRBV2 NA NA CASNRQGLGNEQFF TGTGCCAGCAATAGGCAGGGACTCGGCAATGAGCAGTTCTTC
TRBJ2-5 TRBV7-2 NA NA CASSLGRGETQYF TGTGCCAGCAGCTTGGGCAGGGGAGAGACCCAGTACTTC
TRBJ2-2 TRBV5-1 TRBD1 NA CASSLVPGGDTGELFF TGCGCCAGCAGCTTGGTCCCAGGGGGCGACACCGGGGAGCTGTTTTTT
TRBJ1-5 TRBV7-2 NA NA CASSLGEVEPQHF TGTGCCAGCAGCCTCGGAGAAGTAGAGCCCCAGCATTTT
TRBJ1-2 TRBV4-1 TRBD1 few CASSQPLDRGNGYTF TGCGCCAGCAGCCAACCCTTAGACAGGGGCAATGGCTACACCTTC
TRBJ1-5 TRBV6-1 NA NA CASSEASQPQHF TGTGCCAGCAGTGAAGCGAGTCAGCCCCAGCATTTT
TRBJ2-7 TRBV9 TRBD1 NA CASSPTTGNDEQYF TGTGCCAGCAGCCCTACGACAGGGAACGACGAGCAGTACTTC
TRBJ2-4 TRBV6-1 NA NA CASRQSFLPKNIQYF TGTGCCAGCAGACAGAGCTTCCTTCCCAAAAACATTCAGTACTTC
TRBJ1-6 TRBV7-9 NA NA CASRSKDSAPLHF TGTGCCAGCAGATCCAAAGACAGCGCACCCCTCCACTTT
TRBJ2-4 TRBV18 NA NA CASSPPLVTAGNIQYF TGTGCCAGCTCACCACCGTTAGTAACTGCGGGAAACATTCAGTACTTC
TRBJ2-7 TRBV7-6 TRBD2 NA CASSASGSYEQYF TGTGCCAGCTCGGCTAGCGGCTCCTACGAGCAGTACTTC
TRBJ2-5 TRBV2 TRBD2 NA CASYRAGTTEETQYF TGTGCCAGCTACCGCGCCGGGACTACCGAAGAGACCCAGTACTTC
TRBJ2-2 TRBV9 NA NA CASSLNPVGGTGELFF TGTGCCAGCAGCTTAAACCCCGTAGGGGGCACCGGGGAGCTGTTTTTT
TRBJ1-1 TRBV5-1 NA few CASSSLIGGANGAFF TGCGCCAGCAGTTCATTAATAGGGGGGGCAAATGGGGCTTTCTTT
TRBJ1-1 TRBV5-1 TRBD1 NA CASSLEEGAAAFF TGCGCCAGCAGCTTGGAAGAGGGGGCGGCAGCTTTCTTT
TRBJ1-3 TRBV5-6 TRBD1 NA CASSLGQDAGNTIYF TGTGCCAGCAGCTTAGGACAGGATGCAGGAAACACCATATATTTT
TRBJ2-5 TRBV10-3 TRBD2 NA CAIREGLAGEETQYF TGTGCCATCAGGGAGGGACTAGCGGGGGAAGAGACCCAGTACTTC
TRBJ2-1 TRBV2 TRBD2 NA CASSATSGAYNEQFF TGTGCCAGCAGTGCCACTAGCGGGGCCTACAATGAGCAGTTCTTC
TRBJ1-5 TRBV5-4 NA NA CASSLAGQGKEHF TGTGCCAGCAGCTTGGCTGGGCAGGGCAAAGAGCATTTT
TRBJ2-3 TRBV7-9 NA NA CASSLTAGTTDTQYF TGTGCCAGCAGCTTGACGGCGGGGACCACAGATACGCAGTATTTT
TRBJ1-1 TRBV29-1 NA NA CSGEGRGEAFF TGCAGCGGAGAAGGGAGGGGCGAAGCTTTCTTT
TRBJ1-6 TRBV6-5 NA few CASSLDSLSSSPLHF TGTGCCAGCAGTTTGGACAGTCTGTCAAGTTCACCCCTCCACTTT
TRBJ2-5 TRBV4-2 NA NA CASSQDRGPAETQYF TGTGCCAGCAGCCAAGATCGAGGCCCGGCAGAGACCCAGTACTTC
TRBJ2-1 TRBV7-9 NA NA CASSPLASPRQFF TGTGCCAGCAGCCCCCTCGCTTCTCCCAGGCAGTTCTTC
TRBJ1-1 TRBV28 TRBD1 NA CASSRPGQGTEAFF TGTGCCAGCAGCCGTCCGGGACAGGGGACTGAAGCTTTCTTT
TRBJ1-2 TRBV7-9 NA NA CASSNTGRLGYYGYTF TGTGCCAGCAGCAACACCGGACGACTAGGCTACTATGGCTACACCTTC
TRBJ1-4 TRBV2 TRBD1 few CASSDPGQGIRPNEKLFF TGTGCCAGCAGTGACCCGGGACAGGGTATTCGCCCTAATGAAAAACTGTTTTTT
TRBJ1-6 TRBV6-5 NA NA CASNQQGSYNSPLHF TGTGCCAGCAACCAACAGGGTTCCTATAATTCACCCCTCCACTTT
TRBJ2-2 TRBV5-5 NA NA CASSEGTRWDTGELFF TGTGCCAGCAGTGAAGGGACAAGGTGGGACACCGGGGAGCTGTTTTTT